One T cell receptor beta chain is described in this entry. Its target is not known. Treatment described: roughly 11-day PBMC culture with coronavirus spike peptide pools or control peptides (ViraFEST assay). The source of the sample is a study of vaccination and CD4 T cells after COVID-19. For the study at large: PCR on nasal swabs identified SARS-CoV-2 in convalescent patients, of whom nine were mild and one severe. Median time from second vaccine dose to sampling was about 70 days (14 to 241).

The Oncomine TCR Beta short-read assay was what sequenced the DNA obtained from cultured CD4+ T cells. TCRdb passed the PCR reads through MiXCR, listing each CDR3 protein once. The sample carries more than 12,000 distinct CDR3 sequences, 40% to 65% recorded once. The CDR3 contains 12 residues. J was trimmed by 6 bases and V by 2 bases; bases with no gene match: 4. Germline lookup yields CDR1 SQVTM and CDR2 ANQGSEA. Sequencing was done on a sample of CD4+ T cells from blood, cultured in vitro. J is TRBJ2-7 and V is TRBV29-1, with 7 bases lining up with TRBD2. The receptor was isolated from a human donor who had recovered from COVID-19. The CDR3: CSVEPGGSEQYF. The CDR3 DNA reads TGCAGCGTTGAACCGGGGGGTTCCGAGCAGTACTTC.